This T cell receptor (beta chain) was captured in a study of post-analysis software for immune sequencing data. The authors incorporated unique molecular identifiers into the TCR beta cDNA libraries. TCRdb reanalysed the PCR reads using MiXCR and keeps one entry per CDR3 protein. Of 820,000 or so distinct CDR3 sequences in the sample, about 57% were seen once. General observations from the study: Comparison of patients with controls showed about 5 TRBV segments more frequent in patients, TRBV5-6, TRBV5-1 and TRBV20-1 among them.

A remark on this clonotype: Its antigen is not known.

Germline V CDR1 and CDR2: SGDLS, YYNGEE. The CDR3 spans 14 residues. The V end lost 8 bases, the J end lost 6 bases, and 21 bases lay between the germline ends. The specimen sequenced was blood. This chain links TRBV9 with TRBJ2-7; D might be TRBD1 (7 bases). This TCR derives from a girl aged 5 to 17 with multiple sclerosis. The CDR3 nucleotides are TGTGCCAGTAGCCCTGCGGAGGGGGCTGGCGAGCAGTACTTC. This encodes CASSPAEGAGEQYF. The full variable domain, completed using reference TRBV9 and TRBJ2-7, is DSGVTQTPKHLITATGQRVTLRCSPRSGDLSVYWYQQSLDQGLQFLIQYYNGEERAKGNILERFSAQQFPDLHSELNLSSLELGDSALYFCASSPAEGAGEQYFGPGTRLTVT.